The source of this T cell receptor beta chain is a study of T cells in tuberculosis. About the research overall: T cells were selected with CD1B tetramers loaded with glucose monomycolate. In South Africa, adults with active tuberculosis were compared with IGRA-negative and latently infected IGRA-positive adolescents. Samples predate treatment or fall within its first 7 days.

About this clone: Its antigen is as yet unknown.

Study-level points and caveats: The TCR-beta difference was not significant; alpha differences partly reflected length.

Germline V CDR1 and CDR2: SGHAT, FQNNGV. V was clipped by 6 bases and J by 5 bases, with 10 bases between them. This CDR3 region has 12 residues. TCRdb keeps only in-frame clones here, not all; method: immunoSEQ multiplex PCR. The repertoire holds around 10,000 clones, with around 94% as singletons. The chain couples TRBV11-2 to TRBJ1-2; D call uncertain. The TCR sequence derives from an adult with tuberculosis. Sequencing was carried out using PBMCs. The CDR3 DNA follows: TGTGCCAGCAGAGACGGAGGGTATGGCTACACCTTC. Translating gives CASRDGGYGYTF.